Presented here are 10 T cell receptor beta chains from one specimen sequenced in a study of blood T cell repertoires in COVID-19. This table comes from immunoSEQ multiplex PCR, and its TCRdb copy is limited to in-frame clones, with some not included. Of roughly 68,000 clones listed, about 88% were seen once; the top ten hold approximately 5.1%. Sequencing used peripheral blood. Receptor source: a human donor in a cohort sampled during active COVID-19.

The chain is built from TRBV2 and TRBJ1-4; weak D call: TRBD1 (5 bases). Between the trimmed V and J ends, which lost 10 bases and 2 bases, there was a span of 20 bases. This CDR3 region has 16 residues. CDR1 and CDR2 from the germline V gene are SNHLY and FYNNEI. The CDR3: CATSGRGLGTNEKLFF. Here the CDR3 DNA reads TGTGCCACCTCCGGACGGGGGTTAGGGACTAATGAAAAACTGTTTTTT.

The genes are TRBV6-6 and TRBJ1-1; 7 nucleotides match TRBD1. Unmatched junction bases numbered 22, after V lost 5 bases and J lost 4 bases. Germline V gene data show CDR1 as MNHNY and CDR2 as SVGAGI (reference sequence). The CDR3 is 19 amino acids. This CDR3 is CASSRLPPRGVGGGTEAFF. The DNA of the CDR3 is TGTGCCAGCAGTCGCCTTCCCCCTCGGGGAGTAGGGGGCGGCACTGAAGCTTTCTTT.

The rearrangement links TRBV18 to TRBJ2-3, with TRBD2 matching over 14 bases. This CDR3 contains 20 residues. Germline V gene lookup returns CDR1 KGHSH and CDR2 LQKENI. Trimming cost V 3 bases and J 0 bases; bases outside gene matches: 11. The CDR3: CASSPSWTSGGMTSTDTQYF. The CDR3 region has the DNA TGTGCCAGCTCACCCTCTTGGACTAGCGGGGGGATGACTAGCACAGATACGCAGTATTTT.

The chain recombines TRBV27 with TRBJ2-3; TRBD2 agrees at 7 bases. The CDR3 has 16 residues. Germline V lookup: CDR1 MNHEY, CDR2 SMNVEV (reference sequence). The ends lost 6 bases at V and 4 bases at J; junction bases unmatched: 13. The CDR3 sequence: CASRYIGTKGPDTQYF. The CDR3 bases are TGTGCCAGCAGGTACATCGGGACTAAAGGGCCAGATACGCAGTATTTT.

The chain employs TRBV18 and TRBJ1-1; a possible D gene is TRBD1 (5 bases). The CDR3 extends over 14 amino acids. The V and J ends lost 5 bases and 3 bases respectively, with 13 bases between them. CDR1 is KGHSH and CDR2 is LQKENI in the germline V gene. The CDR3 DNA reads TGTGCCAGCTCAAACAGCGGAGGGGACACTGAAGCTTTCTTT. Translated: CASSNSGGDTEAFF. Using reference TRBV18 and TRBJ1-1 for the parts outside the CDR3, the full variable domain is NAGVMQNPRHLVRRRGQEARLRCSPMKGHSHVYWYRQLPEEGLKFMVYLQKENIIDESGMPKERFSAEFPKEGPSILRIQQVVRGDSAAYFCASSNSGGDTEAFFGQGTRLTVV.

V and J are TRBV6-5 and TRBJ2-7; D might be TRBD2 (7 bases). V lost 7 bases and J 4 bases, leaving 17 bases between the germline ends. The CDR3 is 14 residues long. CDR1 and CDR2 (germline): MNHEY, SVGAGI. CDR3 region: CASKREEGGYEQYF. In DNA, the CDR3 is TGTGCCAGCAAAAGAGAGGAGGGGGGGTACGAGCAGTACTTC.

The chain combines TRBV6-4 with TRBJ2-1; TRBD2 agrees at 11 bases. Trimming at V came to 2 bases and at J to 7 bases, leaving 4 bases not matched to a gene. Germline V gives CDR1 MRHNA, CDR2 SNTAGT. The CDR3 is 15 amino acids. The CDR3 DNA reads as TGTGCCAGCAGTGACCCGACTAGCGGGGTTAATGAGCAGTTCTTC. Its protein product is CASSDPTSGVNEQFF.

This clone is a singleton in its sample. The rearrangement links TRBV7-2 to TRBJ2-7, with 10 bases that match TRBD2. CDR1 SGHTA and CDR2 FQGNSA come from the germline V gene. The junction had 12 bases not matched to a gene; V was cut back by 2 bases and J by 2 bases. The CDR3 contains 18 residues. The CDR3 spells CASSLRRPLAGGPYEQYF. CDR3 sequence (DNA): TGTGCCAGCAGCTTAAGGCGGCCTTTAGCGGGAGGACCCTACGAGCAGTACTTC.

The chain recombines TRBV3-1 (or the pseudogene TRBV3-2) with TRBJ2-1; D perhaps matches TRBD2 (6 bases). The germline CDR1 and CDR2 sequences are LGHDT and YNNKEL (reference sequence). CDR3 size: 16 residues. V was pared by 0 bases and J by 8 bases, with 17 bases between. The CDR3 sequence is CASSQDWSGRGYEQFF. CDR3 DNA: TGTGCCAGCAGCCAAGATTGGTCGGGCCGGGGGTATGAGCAGTTCTTC.

The chain couples TRBV18 to TRBJ2-3; D might be TRBD2 (5 bases). The V and J ends lost 3 bases and 6 bases respectively, with 10 bases between them. Germline assignment: CDR1 KGHSH and CDR2 LQKENI. The CDR3 has 13 amino acids. DNA of the CDR3: TGTGCCAGCTCACCGTCCCGAGGGGATACGCAGTATTTT. Amino acids: CASSPSRGDTQYF. The entire variable domain, with the rest obtained from reference TRBV18 and TRBJ2-3, is as follows: NAGVMQNPRHLVRRRGQEARLRCSPMKGHSHVYWYRQLPEEGLKFMVYLQKENIIDESGMPKERFSAEFPKEGPSILRIQQVVRGDSAAYFCASSPSRGDTQYFGPGTRLTVL.